A single sample is the source of the 14 T cell receptor beta chains below, sequenced in a study of shared clonotypes between healthy human individuals. Sequencing used immunoSEQ multiplex PCR; TCRdb keeps in-frame clones, though not all of them. The sample carries around 990,000 clones, roughly 80% recorded once. Input material: memory CD4+ T cells from PBMCs. The subset: CD45RA-negative fraction. The source of these receptors is a man aged 18 to 29 in good health. Some clones in this sample may be carry-over from other donors' samples.

The V and J genes are TRBV2 and TRBJ2-2, with TRBD2 matching 9 bases. The ends lost 6 bases at V and 3 bases at J; junction bases unmatched: 2. This CDR3 is built from 14 residues. The germline V gene has CDR1 SNHLY and CDR2 FYNNEI. CDR3 region: CASSVAGDTGELFF. CDR3 nucleotide sequence: TGTGCCAGCAGCGTAGCGGGAGACACCGGGGAGCTGTTTTTT.

To note about this clone: This sample includes further DNA sequences coding for the same CDR3. This chain joins TRBV7-3 and TRBJ1-1, with D hard to call. Looked up from germline, CDR1 is SGHTA and CDR2 is FQGTGA. Trimming took off 2 bases at V and 0 bases at J, with 4 bases between the two ends. The CDR3 has 13 residues. This CDR3 reads CASSLSLNTEAFF. The CDR3 DNA reads as TGTGCCAGCAGCTTATCCTTGAACACTGAAGCTTTCTTT.

This rearrangement joins TRBV28 to TRBJ1-5, with 10 bases aligning to TRBD1. The CDR3 is 14 residues long. Losses at the gene ends were 6 bases for V and 5 bases for J; bases not matched to a gene: 4. CDR1 is MDHEN, CDR2 SYDVKM, per germline. The CDR3: CASRTTGGYQPQHF. The CDR3 DNA follows: TGTGCCAGCAGAACGACAGGGGGCTATCAGCCCCAGCATTTT.

V gene TRBV28 combines with J gene TRBJ1-2, with D possibly TRBD1 on 5 matching bases. The CDR3 contains 12 residues. The germline V gene has CDR1 MDHEN and CDR2 SYDVKM. V lost 6 bases and J lost 7, with 12 bases in between. CDR3 sequence (DNA): TGTGCCAGCAGGCAAAGGGGCGGTGGCTACACCTTC. Translation: CASRQRGGGYTF.

This clone appeared a few times. The chain recombines TRBV7-2 with TRBJ2-1; 9 bases line up with TRBD1. J was trimmed by 2 bases and V by 6 bases; bases with no gene match: 5. The germline V gene encodes CDR1 SGHTA and CDR2 FQGNSA. This CDR3 region has 15 residues. In DNA, the CDR3 is TGTGCCAGCAGACGGACAGGGGTGACCTACAATGAGCAGTTCTTC. Amino acid sequence: CASRRTGVTYNEQFF.

J is TRBJ1-1 and V is TRBV5-1; 9 bases map to TRBD1. Germline V gene data show CDR1 as SGHRS and CDR2 as YFSETQ. Germline trimming cut 3 bases from V and 4 bases from J; bases unmatched to any gene: 4. This CDR3 is built from 14 residues. The CDR3 DNA sequence: TGCGCCAGCAGCTCCGGGACAGGGACCACTGAAGCTTTCTTT. Amino acid sequence: CASSSGTGTTEAFF.

The chain combines TRBV5-1 with TRBJ2-7, with D perhaps matching TRBD2 (5 bases). The CDR3 extends over 13 amino acids. In germline, CDR1 is SGHRS, CDR2 YFSETQ. The V and J ends lost 4 bases and 7 bases respectively, with 15 bases between them. The CDR3 region has the DNA TGCGCCAGCAGCCTCGGCCCGGACTTGGAGCAGTACTTC. Translated: CASSLGPDLEQYF.

This clone turned up a few times. V is TRBV7-9 and J is TRBJ1-4; no definite D call. The V gene's germline CDR1 is SEHNR and CDR2 FQNEAQ (reference sequence). V lost 1 base and J 6 bases, leaving 9 bases between the germline ends. There are 14 residues in the CDR3. CDR3 DNA sequence: TGTGCCAGCAGCTTAGGAGGGAACGATGAAAAACTGTTTTTT. It translates to CASSLGGNDEKLFF.

V gene TRBV7-8 combines with J gene TRBJ2-7; weak D call: TRBD1 (6 bases). The V end was cut by 7 bases, the J end by 5 bases, with 9 bases between. Germline V CDR1 and CDR2: SGHVS, FQNEAQ. The CDR3 has 11 residues. As DNA, the CDR3 is TGTGCCAGCACCTACAGGGACGAGCAGTACTTC. It yields the protein CASTYRDEQYF.

In this sample, this clone turned up once. Written as DNA, the CDR3 is TGTGCCAGTAGTCCCAGAGGCGGTAACAATGAGCAGTTCTTC. It yields the protein CASSPRGGNNEQFF. This chain connects TRBV19 to TRBJ2-1, with no clear D. Germline V lookup: CDR1 LNHDA, CDR2 SQIVND (reference sequence). The CDR3 consists of 14 residues. V gave up 5 bases and J gave up 5 bases, with 13 bases separating them.

Only one count was recorded for this clone. The junction departs from germline at one end; a sequencing error may be responsible. The rearrangement joins TRBV5-4 to TRBJ1-4, with D unresolved. This CDR3 has 13 residues. Germline-derived CDR1 and CDR2 are SGHNT and YYREEE (reference sequence). In nucleotides, the CDR3 is TGTGCCAGCAGTTTGGCGGGAGCAGAAAAACTGTTTTTT. Translating it yields CASSLAGAEKLFF.

The V gene is TRBV28, the J gene TRBJ2-7; TRBD1 is a possible D gene (8 bases). V lost 5 bases to trimming and J lost 6 bases, with 20 bases between them. This CDR3 has 15 amino acids. The V gene's germline CDR1 is MDHEN and CDR2 SYDVKM. This CDR3 reads CASSTGGENLGEQYF. The DNA of the CDR3 is TGTGCCAGCAGTACAGGGGGGGAAAATCTCGGCGAGCAGTACTTC.

This chain connects TRBV7-8 to TRBJ2-5; TRBD1 matches at 7 bases. Per germline, CDR1 SGHVS and CDR2 FQNEAQ. The CDR3 runs 14 residues. V lost 4 bases and J lost 5; bases outside the gene matches: 7. This CDR3 reads CASSSTGARETQYF. CDR3 DNA: TGTGCCAGCAGCTCTACAGGGGCCCGGGAGACCCAGTACTTC. The whole variable domain, filled in from reference TRBV7-8 and TRBJ2-5, reads GAGVSQSPRYKVAKRGQDVALRCDPISGHVSLFWYQQALGQGPEFLTYFQNEAQLDKSGLPSDRFFAERPEGSVSTLKIQRTQQEDSAVYLCASSSTGARETQYFGPGTRLLVL.

As concerns this clone: A clone one base away is much larger, so this may be a read error. The V call is TRBV10-3, the J call TRBJ2-7; 7 positions agree with TRBD2. Germline CDR1 is ENHRY and CDR2 is SYGVKD. The length of the CDR3 is 12 residues. The trim removed 9 bases at V and 5 bases at J, leaving 7 bases unmatched. The CDR3 reads CAIRRGEDEQYF. CDR3 DNA: TGTGCCATACGACGGGGGGAGGACGAGCAGTACTTC.